This is a list of T cell receptor beta chains from one sample in a study of T cell changes during pregnancy in multiple sclerosis. Assay: immunoSEQ multiplex PCR; the TCRdb copy retains only in-frame clones and omits some. The table has about 49,000 clones, around 89% seen once. The specimen was peripheral blood, collected after pregnancy. These receptors originate from a female donor in good health, enrolled as a control in a pregnancy study. The CDR3 runs from the conserved cysteine through the conserved F or W. The D gene is left open where the match is weak. Size is stated for part of the rows, as once, few or many counts, or as a class when the clone is expanded.

d_call	clone_size	v_call	j_call	cdr3_nt	cdr3_aa
-	-	TRBV6-5	TRBJ1-4	TGTGCCAGCCGCAGGGGAGAAAAACTGTTTTTT	CASRRGEKLFF
-	-	TRBV5-1	TRBJ1-3	TGCGCCAGCAAACTTACTACCTCAGGGAACTCTGGAAACACCATATATTTT	CASKLTTSGNSGNTIYF
TRBD1	-	TRBV29-1	TRBJ2-3	TGCAGCGCCCAGGGGGCGGGTACGCAGTATTTT	CSAQGAGTQYF
TRBD1	few	TRBV10-3	TRBJ1-6	TGTGCCATCAAGGGACAGATCATCAATTCACCCCTCCACTTT	CAIKGQIINSPLHF
TRBD2	-	TRBV5-1	TRBJ2-2	TGCGCCAGCAGCTTGGAACTAGCGGGAGAGAACACCGGGGAGCTGTTTTTT	CASSLELAGENTGELFF
TRBD1	few	TRBV5-5	TRBJ1-5	TGTGCCAGCAGCTTGGACAGGGGCTATCAGCCCCAGCATTTT	CASSLDRGYQPQHF
TRBD2	-	TRBV28	TRBJ2-5	TGTGCCAGCAGTCCGACTAGCGGAAGGCAAGAGACCCAGTACTTC	CASSPTSGRQETQYF
-	-	TRBV2	TRBJ2-7	TGTGCCAGCAGTGCGGCGGAGAAGAGGGAGCAGTACTTC	CASSAAEKREQYF
-	-	TRBV6-5	TRBJ2-3	TGTGCCAGCAGTTACAGGCTAGCATCCCCCACAGATACGCAGTATTTT	CASSYRLASPTDTQYF
TRBD1	-	TRBV9	TRBJ1-3	TGTGCCAGCAGCGTAGGGTCAGGGGGATATGGAAACACCATATATTTT	CASSVGSGGYGNTIYF
-	-	TRBV4-2	TRBJ1-2	TGTGCCAGCAGCCAAGACGTACAGGGAGCCAACTATGGCTACACCTTC	CASSQDVQGANYGYTF
TRBD1	-	TRBV4-3	TRBJ1-2	TGCGCCAGCAGCCCGCGCCCGGGACAGGGTTATGGCTACACCTTC	CASSPRPGQGYGYTF
-	-	TRBV7-2	TRBJ1-1	TGTGCCAGCAGTTGGACAAGGGACACTGAAGCTTTCTTT	CASSWTRDTEAFF
-	-	TRBV7-3	TRBJ2-3	TGTGCCAGCTCGAACCGCAGGGCTACCCACCGCGGAGGGACAGATACGCAGTATTTT	CASSNRRATHRGGTDTQYF
TRBD2	-	TRBV14	TRBJ2-3	TGTGCCAGCAGCCGTGTAGCGGGGGGTATCACAGATACGCAGTATTTT	CASSRVAGGITDTQYF
TRBD1	-	TRBV2	TRBJ1-3	TGTGCCAGCAGAACAATCCGGGACAGGGGCCCGAGGACCTCTGGAAACACCATATATTTT	CASRTIRDRGPRTSGNTIYF
-	-	TRBV6-1	TRBJ2-5	TGTGCCAGCAGTGAAGGTCAGGGTTGGAAAGAGACCCAGTACTTC	CASSEGQGWKETQYF
TRBD1	-	TRBV10-3	TRBJ2-2	TGTGCCATCAGTGAGGGGACAGGGTCAAACACCGGGGAGCTGTTTTTT	CAISEGTGSNTGELFF
-	once	TRBV2	TRBJ1-6	TGTGCCAGCGACCTTCGGGGGGGTAAGATTAATTCACCCCTCCACTTT	CASDLRGGKINSPLHF
TRBD1	-	TRBV28	TRBJ2-7	TGTGCCAGCAGTCCCTACCGGACAGGGGCTCACGAGCAGTACTTC	CASSPYRTGAHEQYF
TRBD2	-	TRBV28	TRBJ2-7	TGTGCCAGCAGTCAACTAGCGGGAAAGTTCAACGAGCAGTACTTC	CASSQLAGKFNEQYF
-	-	TRBV9	TRBJ1-4	TGTGCCAGCACCGACAGGTTGGGGAATGAAAAACTGTTTTTT	CASTDRLGNEKLFF
-	-	TRBV2	TRBJ2-5	TGTGCCAGCAGTGGACCGGGAGCCCAAGAGACCCAGTACTTC	CASSGPGAQETQYF
-	-	TRBV4-2	TRBJ2-5	TGTGCCAGCAGCCTAATAGCGGCGCAAGAGACCCAGTACTTC	CASSLIAAQETQYF
TRBD1	-	TRBV28	TRBJ1-5	TGTGCCAGCAGTTTCTCGCTCCGGGACAGGGGAATTAATCAGCCCCAGCATTTT	CASSFSLRDRGINQPQHF
-	few	TRBV28	TRBJ1-1	TGTGCCAGCAGTTTACGGGGGAACACTGAAGCTTTCTTT	CASSLRGNTEAFF
-	once	TRBV6-1	TRBJ2-7	TGTGCCAGCAGTGTACTACACTACGAGCAGTACTTC	CASSVLHYEQYF
-	-	TRBV11-1	TRBJ2-1	TGTGCCAGCAGCTTAGTCGCAGACTCCTACAATGAGCAGTTCTTC	CASSLVADSYNEQFF
TRBD2	once	TRBV9	TRBJ2-4	TGTGCCAGCAGCGTATCCGGCGGCGGGGGACTAGCGGGAGGGCCCTTAGCCAAAAACATTCAGTACTTC	CASSVSGGGGLAGGPLAKNIQYF
-	-	TRBV9	TRBJ2-3	TGTGCCAGCAGCCTTTGGAGGGCGGGCGGGGATACGCAGTATTTT	CASSLWRAGGDTQYF
-	-	TRBV5-1	TRBJ2-7	TGCGCCAGCAGCTCCCACTCGAGGGACGAGCAGTACTTC	CASSSHSRDEQYF
TRBD2	-	TRBV4-2	TRBJ2-3	TGTGCCAGCAGCCAACTTCTAGCGGGAGGAGGCTCCTTTAGCACAGATACGCAGTATTTT	CASSQLLAGGGSFSTDTQYF
-	-	TRBV9	TRBJ2-4	TGTGCCAGCAGCTCCGGAGGGGGAGGGGACAAAAACATTCAGTACTTC	CASSSGGGGDKNIQYF